This TCR beta chain comes out of a study of cytomegalovirus exposure and HLA in healthy donors. For the study at large: Of 300 to 500 genotyped donors, 81% grouped in the Caucasian-associated ancestry cluster. Study-wide results and limits: TCR beta sequences reportedly predicted most subjects' HLA-A and HLA-B alleles accurately. It was reportedly the case that the classifier diagnosed cytomegalovirus status with high specificity and sensitivity. In a later analysis, several top co-occurrence clusters appeared linked to parvovirus B19, influenza, CMV and Epstein-Barr virus.

Germline V gives CDR1 SGHRS, CDR2 YFSETQ. This CDR3 comprises 16 residues. Trimming took off 4 bases at V and 1 base at J, with 12 bases between the two ends. In the case of this clone: What it binds is unknown.

PCR involved 60 Vbeta and 13 Jbeta primers. Sequenced by immunoSEQ multiplex PCR; TCRdb stores in-frame clones only, minus some. The data show over 100,000 clones, 76% seen once. The sequence was collected from a woman aged 50 to 60 in good health and CMV-seropositive. J is TRBJ1-6 and V is TRBV5-1; no clear D gene. Sequenced: PBMCs. This chain's CDR3 is CASSLNRESYNSPLHF. The CDR3 DNA is TGCGCCAGCAGCCTAAACCGGGAGTCCTATAATTCACCCCTCCACTTT.